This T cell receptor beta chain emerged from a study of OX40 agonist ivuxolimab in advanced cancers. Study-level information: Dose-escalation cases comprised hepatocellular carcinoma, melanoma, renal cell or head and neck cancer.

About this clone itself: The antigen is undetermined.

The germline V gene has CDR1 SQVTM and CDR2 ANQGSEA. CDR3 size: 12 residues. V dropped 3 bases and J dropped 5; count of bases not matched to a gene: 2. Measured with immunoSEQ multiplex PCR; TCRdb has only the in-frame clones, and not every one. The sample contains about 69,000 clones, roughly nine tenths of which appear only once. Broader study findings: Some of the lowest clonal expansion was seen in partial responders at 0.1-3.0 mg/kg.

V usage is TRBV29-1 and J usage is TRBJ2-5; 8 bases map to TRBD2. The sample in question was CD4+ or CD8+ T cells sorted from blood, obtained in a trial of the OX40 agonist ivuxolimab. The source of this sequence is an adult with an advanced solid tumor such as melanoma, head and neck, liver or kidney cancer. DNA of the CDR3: TGCAGCGTTGATCCGGGGGGGGAGACCCAGTACTTC. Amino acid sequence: CSVDPGGETQYF. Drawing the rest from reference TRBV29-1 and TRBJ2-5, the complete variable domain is SAVISQKPSRDICQRGTSLTIQCQVDSQVTMMFWYRQQPGQSLTLIATANQGSEATYESGFVIDKFPISRPNLTFSTLTVSNMSPEDSSIYLCSVDPGGETQYFGPGTRLLVL.